This TCR beta chain was profiled in a study of ipilimumab plus nivolumab after autologous stem cell transplantation. Study-level information: Typical patient got a handful of ipilimumab doses and seven to nine nivolumab doses (median). Regarding the study as a whole: Per the authors, repertoire, Treg and microbiota data justify further study.

Comments on this clone: Antigen specificity is unknown.

Starting 14 to 28 days after autologous transplant, ipilimumab 1 mg/kg was given. Clones were read by immunoSEQ multiplex PCR, and TCRdb kept only the in-frame ones, dropping some. The sample shows fewer than 95,000 clones, approximately 86% of them seen only once. Material: PBMCs, obtained in a trial of ipilimumab plus nivolumab as post-transplant consolidation. This TCR derives from a male donor with diffuse large B-cell lymphoma.

Here the CDR3 DNA reads TGTGCCAGCAGTTACTCGCCGAGGAACACAGATACGCAGTATTTT. The encoded protein is CASSYSPRNTDTQYF. The rearrangement links TRBV6-6 to TRBJ2-3; D unclear. CDR1 and CDR2 (germline): MNHNY, SVGAGI (reference sequence). The CDR3 spans 15 residues. V was trimmed by 0 bases and J by 2 bases, leaving 9 bases between them.